The rows below give T cell receptor beta chains drawn from one sample of a study of blood T cell repertoires in COVID-19. Sequenced by immunoSEQ multiplex PCR; TCRdb stores in-frame clones only, minus some. The table shows about 140,000 clones, with under 85% occurring only once. The sequencing input was peripheral blood. The source of these receptors is a human donor in a cohort sampled during active COVID-19. CDR3s include the opening cysteine and the closing phenylalanine or tryptophan. The D gene is left open where the match is weak. The size field is filled for only some rows; it gives once, few, many or a size class.

D gene,clone size,V gene,J gene,CDR3 DNA,CDR3 protein
TRBD2,once,TRBV15,TRBJ2-2,TGTGCCACCAGCAGCGGGAGGGCCATCACCGGGGAGCTGTTTTTT,CATSSGRAITGELFF
.,.,TRBV24-1,TRBJ2-3,TGTGCCACCAGTGGTGGAGTCACAGATACGCAGTATTTT,CATSGGVTDTQYF
.,once,TRBV21-1,TRBJ2-1,TGTGCCAGCAGCTCCCCTGATGGGGGAGGGCCTGACAATGAGCAGTTCTTC,CASSSPDGGGPDNEQFF
.,.,TRBV28,TRBJ2-7,TGTGCCAGCAGTTTAACAGGCAGGGTTCAGGGCGAGCAGTACTTC,CASSLTGRVQGEQYF
TRBD1,.,TRBV10-3,TRBJ2-7,TGTGCCGCGGCGAAGCCCCAGGGGGCCCGGGAGCAGTACTTC,CAAAKPQGAREQYF
TRBD1,.,TRBV13,TRBJ2-1,TGTGCCAGCAGCTCCCCCCGGGACAGGGTTTTCAATGAGCAGTTCTTC,CASSSPRDRVFNEQFF
.,.,TRBV7-9,TRBJ1-3,TGTGCCAGCAGCTTACCAGGGTACTCTGGAAACACCATATATTTT,CASSLPGYSGNTIYF
.,few,TRBV24-1,TRBJ1-2,TGTGCCACCAGTGATGCCGACATCTATGGCTACACCTTC,CATSDADIYGYTF
TRBD1,.,TRBV3-1/TRBV3-2,TRBJ1-2,TGTGCCAGCAGCCAACGGAGACAGGGGCCCGGTAACTATGGCTACACCTTC,CASSQRRQGPGNYGYTF
TRBD2,.,TRBV6-1,TRBJ2-7,TGTGCCAGCAGTGAACCCTTTTTGGGACTAGCGGGAGGAAAGGACGAGCAGTACTTC,CASSEPFLGLAGGKDEQYF
.,.,TRBV30,TRBJ2-5,TGTGCCTGGAGTCGGGGGGCCGGTGAGACCCAGTACTTC,CAWSRGAGETQYF
TRBD2,.,TRBV19,TRBJ2-1,TGTGCCAGTAGTACCCAGCGGGAGGGCAGGAATGAGCAGTTCTTC,CASSTQREGRNEQFF
TRBD2,.,TRBV10-3,TRBJ2-1,TGTGCCATCAGTGGGCTAGCGGTTTACAATGAGCAGTTCTTC,CAISGLAVYNEQFF
TRBD1,.,TRBV18,TRBJ2-7,TGTGCCAGCTCACCAGGGGGACAGGAAAACTACGAGCAGTACTTC,CASSPGGQENYEQYF
TRBD2,once,TRBV7-8,TRBJ2-3,TGTGCCAGCAGCGCGGAGGGACTAAGCACAGATACGCAGTATTTT,CASSAEGLSTDTQYF
.,once,TRBV6-5,TRBJ2-5,TGTGCCAGCACCCAAAGATGGCAGTTAGAGACCCAGTACTTC,CASTQRWQLETQYF
.,.,TRBV5-1,TRBJ2-7,TGCGCCAGCAGCTTGGTGGGGGGCGAGCAGTACTTC,CASSLVGGEQYF
.,.,TRBV28,TRBJ2-2,TGTGCCAGCAGTTCCGTCACCGGGGAGCTGTTTTTT,CASSSVTGELFF
TRBD2,.,TRBV29-1,TRBJ2-7,TGCAGCGTTTTCGACGGGACTAGCGGCTACGAGCAGTACTTC,CSVFDGTSGYEQYF
.,.,TRBV7-6,TRBJ2-1,TGTGCCAGCAGCTTATCGGTGGGAGGATGGAATGAGCAGTTCTTC,CASSLSVGGWNEQFF
TRBD1,once,TRBV4-2,TRBJ1-1,TGTGCCAGCAGCCAGGCGAGGGGGCCGGAGGCTGAAGCTTTCTTT,CASSQARGPEAEAFF
.,.,TRBV5-1,TRBJ2-1,TGCGCCAGCAGCCGTACCAGCGGAACCTACAATGAGCAGTTCTTC,CASSRTSGTYNEQFF
.,.,TRBV6-2/TRBV6-3,TRBJ1-1,TGTGCCAGCACCCCGAGGAGGGTGCTCACTGAAGCTTTCTTT,CASTPRRVLTEAFF
TRBD1,.,TRBV28,TRBJ2-1,TGTGCCAGCAGTTCAACAGGGGAGATCGGGCGTGAGCAGTTCTTC,CASSSTGEIGREQFF
TRBD2,.,TRBV5-1,TRBJ2-1,TGCGCCAGCAGCTTGGAACTAGCGCCCTACAATGAGCAGTTCTTC,CASSLELAPYNEQFF
TRBD1,.,TRBV24-1,TRBJ2-3,TGTGCCACCTCCCGTGGACAGGGGATTAGCACAGATACGCAGTATTTT,CATSRGQGISTDTQYF